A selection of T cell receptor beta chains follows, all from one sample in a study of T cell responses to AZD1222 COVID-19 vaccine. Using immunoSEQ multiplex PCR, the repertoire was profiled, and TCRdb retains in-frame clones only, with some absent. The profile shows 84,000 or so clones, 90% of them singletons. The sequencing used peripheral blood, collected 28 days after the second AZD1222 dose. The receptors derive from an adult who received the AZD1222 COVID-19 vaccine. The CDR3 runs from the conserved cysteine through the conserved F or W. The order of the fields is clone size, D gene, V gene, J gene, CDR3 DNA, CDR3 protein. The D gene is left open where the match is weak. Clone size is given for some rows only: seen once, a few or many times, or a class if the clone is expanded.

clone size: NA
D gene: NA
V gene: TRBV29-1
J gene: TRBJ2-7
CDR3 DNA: TGCAGCGTTGAAGAAGGGTACGAGCAGTACTTC
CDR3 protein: CSVEEGYEQYF

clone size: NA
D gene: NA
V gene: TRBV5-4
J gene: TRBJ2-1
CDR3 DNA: TGTGCCAGCAGCCCTGGACAGACGGTTGTCGCGTTCTTC
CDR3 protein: CASSPGQTVVAFF

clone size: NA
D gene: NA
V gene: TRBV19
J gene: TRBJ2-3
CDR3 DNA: TGTGCCAGTAGCAGGGCCGTGGGATCTAGCACAGATACGCAGTATTTT
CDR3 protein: CASSRAVGSSTDTQYF

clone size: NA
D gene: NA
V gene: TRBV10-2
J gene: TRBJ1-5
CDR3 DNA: TGCGCCAGCAGTATGACAGACCTCAGCCAGCCCCAGCATTTT
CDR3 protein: CASSMTDLSQPQHF

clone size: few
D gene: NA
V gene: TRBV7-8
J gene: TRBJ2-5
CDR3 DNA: TGTGCCAGCAGCTCCTACCTCGACAGAACCACCGGGACCCAGTACTTC
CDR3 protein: CASSSYLDRTTGTQYF

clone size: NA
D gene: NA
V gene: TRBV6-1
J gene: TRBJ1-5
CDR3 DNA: TGTGCCAGCAGTGAAGCAGGGAATCAGCCCCAGCATTTT
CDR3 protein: CASSEAGNQPQHF

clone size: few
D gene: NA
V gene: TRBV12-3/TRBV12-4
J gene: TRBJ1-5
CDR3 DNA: TGTGCCAGCGGGGAGCCCCAGCATTTT
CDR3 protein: CASGEPQHF

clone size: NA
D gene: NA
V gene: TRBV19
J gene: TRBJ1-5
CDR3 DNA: TGTGCCAGTAGAGACAGCTTTAGCAATCAGCCCCAGCATTTT
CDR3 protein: CASRDSFSNQPQHF

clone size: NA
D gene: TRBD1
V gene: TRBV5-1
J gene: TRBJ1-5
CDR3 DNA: TGCGCCAGCAGCACCCGACAGGGAGGTCAGCCCCAGCATTTT
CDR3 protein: CASSTRQGGQPQHF

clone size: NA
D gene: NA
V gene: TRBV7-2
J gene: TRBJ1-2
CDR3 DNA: TGTGCCAGCAGCCCAGGCCAGGTCTATGGCTACACCTTC
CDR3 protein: CASSPGQVYGYTF

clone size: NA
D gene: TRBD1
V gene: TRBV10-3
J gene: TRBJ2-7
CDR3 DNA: TGTGCCATCAGTGCTTCCGCCGGACAGGGGTACTACGAGCAGTACTTC
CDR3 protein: CAISASAGQGYYEQYF

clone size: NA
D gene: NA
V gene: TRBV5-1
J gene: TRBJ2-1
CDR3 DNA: TGCGCCAGCAGCCCCCTCGGGGCAGGCAATGAGCAGTTCTTC
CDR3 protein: CASSPLGAGNEQFF

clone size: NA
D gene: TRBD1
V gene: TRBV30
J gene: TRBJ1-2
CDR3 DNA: TGTGCCTGGAGTGCCCCCGAGGGGGCTGGGGGCTACACCTTC
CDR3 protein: CAWSAPEGAGGYTF

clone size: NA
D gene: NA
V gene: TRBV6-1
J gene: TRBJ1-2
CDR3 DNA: TGTGCCAGCAGTGATGAGGAGTTTTATGGCTACACCTTC
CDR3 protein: CASSDEEFYGYTF

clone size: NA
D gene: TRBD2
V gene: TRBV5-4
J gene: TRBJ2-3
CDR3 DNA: TGTGCCAGCAGCTTGGAACTAGCGGGCGCAGATACGCAGTATTTT
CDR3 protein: CASSLELAGADTQYF

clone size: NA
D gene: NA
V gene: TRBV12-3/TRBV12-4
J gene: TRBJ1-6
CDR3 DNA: TGTGCCAGCAGTTTGGGGAATTCACCCCTCCACTTT
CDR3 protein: CASSLGNSPLHF

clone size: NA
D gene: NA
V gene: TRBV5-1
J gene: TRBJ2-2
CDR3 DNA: TGCGCCAGCACAGGGCTTGTAGGCACCGGGGAGCTGTTTTTT
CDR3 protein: CASTGLVGTGELFF

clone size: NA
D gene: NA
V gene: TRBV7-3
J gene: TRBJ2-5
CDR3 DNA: TGTGCCAGCAGCCCCAGCTCGGCGGGTGAGACCCAGTACTTC
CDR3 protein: CASSPSSAGETQYF